This section outlines one T cell receptor beta chain sequence together with its context. Its target antigen remains unknown. Base qualities are not recorded, but no much larger clone differs from it by a single base. The library was produced with 5' RACE. The sequencer was an Illumina Genome Analyzer IIx. RNA-based TCR cDNA libraries were prepared by a previously described protocol with several modifications. To prevent cross-contamination, sample-specific barcodes were introduced on both ends of each TCR cDNA library during cDNA synthesis and amplification. In the source study's methods: Between about 95,000 and nearly 550,000 clonotypes were identified per individual, with about 2.2 to 3.6 million CDR3-containing reads per library. Reads with improper barcode index combinations were discarded, and clonesets were then built for each library with the MiTCR software. While assembling CDR3 clonotypes, MiTCR filtered or rescued low-quality reads and corrected PCR and sequencing errors. Artificial out-of-frame clonotypes were removed by being mapped to in-frame sequences, with one indel in the CDR3 allowed. V and J gene usage similarity between donors was measured as Jensen-Shannon divergence divided by mean entropy. TCRdb passed the public sequencing reads through fastp at Q25 and MiXCR, retaining productive beta sequences. Entries that share a CDR3 protein sequence are merged under the most common genes and DNA. The V and J calls, along with clone size, are taken from TCRdb and not from the paper's own processing. The sample has around 380,000 distinct CDR3 sequences on record, about 28% of them singletons. The ten largest clones represent 5.5% to 6.5% of the sample.

The CDR3 starts with the cysteine, ends with the phenylalanine, and has 14 residues. Left in the record is the CDR3 DNA by itself, 42 bases read in frame from the first base. The germline V gene supplies CDR1 MNHEY and CDR2 SVGEGT. V is shortened by 6 bases, J by 3 bases, and the region joining them spans 14 bases. The sample belongs to a study of identical twins' blood T cells (dated by TCRdb to 2013 to 2014). Background for the entire study: The approximately 12 libraries, six for the alpha chain and six for the beta chain, together yielded some 49 million Illumina reads. To assess how genetics influences repertoire formation, the study used next-generation sequencing to compare the TCR alpha and beta chain repertoires of three pairs of monozygous twins.

On the study overall, not on this receptor specifically: Because the twins were reared together, environmental influences could not be ruled out as the explanation for twin similarity. Among the most abundant TCRbeta clonotypes, more CDR3 sequences were shared by each donor with her twin than with unrelated donors. V gene usage was reported to be markedly more similar within twin pairs than between unrelated donors, even among non-selected out-of-frame TCRbeta clonotypes. The count of CDR3 clonotypes shared by two donors depended mainly on the product of the two donors' cloneset sizes, and twins did not clearly depart from this trend. Independent studies were stated to be required to validate the proposed role of the TCRalpha J segment in MHC recognition during thymic selection.

Donors were six healthy women forming three monozygous twin pairs. All three twin pairs had been reared together and were thought likely to have met the same infectious agents and vaccines. TCR cDNA libraries were prepared from RNA that had been isolated from peripheral blood mononuclear cells. The material sequenced was PBMCs. This chain is built from TRBV6-2 or TRBV6-3 and TRBJ1-2; the D gene remains uncertain. The receptor's source is a woman aged 18 to 55 in good health. The DNA sequence is as follows: TGTGCCAGCAGCCTCCGGGTCCCTCACTATGGCTACACCTTC. It codes for CASSLRVPHYGYTF.